Sequencing of this T cell receptor beta chain was carried out in a study of T cell responses to AZD1222 COVID-19 vaccine. TCRdb keeps only in-frame clones here, not all; method: immunoSEQ multiplex PCR. The sample consists of more than 95,000 clones, around 91% of them appearing once. Looked up from germline, CDR1 is MDHEN and CDR2 is SYDVKM. J gave up 5 bases and V 5 bases, and 20 bases lay outside the gene matches. This CDR3 region has 18 residues. The sequenced sample was peripheral blood, obtained on day 0 of MenACWY control vaccination. The sequence came from an adult in good health. The gene calls are TRBV28 and TRBJ1-2; TRBD1 matches 7 bases. CDR3 protein: CASSGQWGQQTVGYGYTF. In DNA, the CDR3 is TGTGCCAGCAGTGGGCAGTGGGGACAGCAAACAGTGGGGTATGGCTACACCTTC.